This entry lists 10 T cell receptor beta chains sequenced from one sample in a study of blood T cell repertoires in COVID-19. Libraries were prepared by immunoSEQ multiplex PCR; TCRdb keeps only in-frame clonotypes and omits some of them. The sample holds about 61,000 clones; 70% to 90% are singletons and the top ten take 4.5% to 5.5%. Sequences were obtained from peripheral blood. These receptors were taken from a man aged 65 to 85 with acute or convalescent COVID-19.

The rearrangement links TRBV3-1 (or the pseudogene TRBV3-2) to TRBJ2-3, with a weak D call TRBD1 (5 bases). The V and J ends lost 5 bases and 0 bases respectively, with 9 bases between them. The CDR3 is 14 amino acids. Germline CDR1 and CDR2: LGHDT and YNNKEL (reference sequence). CDR3 amino acids: CASSDSSSTDTQYF. The CDR3 DNA sequence: TGTGCCAGCAGCGACAGTTCTAGCACAGATACGCAGTATTTT.

The V call is TRBV24-1, the J call TRBJ2-1; TRBD1 might be the D (5 bases). Germline CDR1 reads KGHDR; CDR2 reads SFDVKD. V lost 5 bases and J 3 bases, leaving 10 bases between the germline ends. CDR3 length: 14 amino acids. The CDR3 region is CATSAGPDYNEQFF. The CDR3 DNA follows: TGTGCCACCAGTGCAGGGCCAGACTACAATGAGCAGTTCTTC.

The DNA of the CDR3 is TGTGCCAGGCACGAACAGGCCTCGAACTACGAGCAGTACTTC. Translation gives CARHEQASNYEQYF. V usage is TRBV6-4 and J usage is TRBJ2-7; the D gene is possibly TRBD1 (5 bases). Trimming removed 9 bases from V and 3 bases from J, with 18 bases in between. The CDR3 loop spans 14 amino acids. Germline lookup yields CDR1 MRHNA and CDR2 SNTAGT.

CDR3 sequence (DNA): TGTGCCAGTAGTATGAGCGGGACACCTAGCAATCAGCCCCAGCATTTT. Protein product: CASSMSGTPSNQPQHF. The genes are TRBV19 and TRBJ1-5, with D perhaps TRBD1 (6 bases). Germline values: CDR1 LNHDA, CDR2 SQIVND (reference sequence). V was trimmed by 3 bases and J by 0 bases, leaving 12 bases between them. The CDR3 is 16 amino acids.

V gene TRBV12-5 combines with J gene TRBJ1-2, with D unresolved. Trimming shortened V by 0 bases and J by 5 bases, and 10 bases separated the two germline ends. Germline V gene sequence: CDR1 LGHNT, CDR2 FRNRAP. This CDR3 is built from 14 residues. CDR3 region: CASGLVLGEYGYTF. Here the CDR3 DNA reads TGTGCTAGTGGTTTGGTACTGGGAGAGTATGGCTACACCTTC.

This CDR3 is CASSPSGGVTDTQYF. The CDR3 nucleotides are TGTGCCAGCTCACCGAGCGGGGGGGTGACAGATACGCAGTATTTT. The genes are TRBV18 and TRBJ2-3; TRBD2 matches 10 bases. This CDR3 is built from 15 residues. Per germline, CDR1 KGHSH and CDR2 LQKENI. Trimming removed 3 bases from V and 3 bases from J; junction bases left unmatched: 3. The full variable domain, with the rest looked up from reference TRBV18 and TRBJ2-3, is NAGVMQNPRHLVRRRGQEARLRCSPMKGHSHVYWYRQLPEEGLKFMVYLQKENIIDESGMPKERFSAEFPKEGPSILRIQQVVRGDSAAYFCASSPSGGVTDTQYFGPGTRLTVL.

The V and J genes are TRBV5-5 and TRBJ2-2; no clear D. The CDR3 runs 15 residues. The ends were cut back, 2 bases at V and 1 base at J, with 9 bases in the middle. Per germline, CDR1 SGHKS and CDR2 YYEKEE (reference sequence). CDR3 sequence: CASSFSVWNTGELFF. CDR3 sequence (DNA): TGTGCCAGCAGCTTCTCGGTTTGGAACACCGGGGAGCTGTTTTTT.

This chain links TRBV4-2 with TRBJ1-2; 7 nucleotides align to TRBD1. CDR3 length equals 14 residues. J lost 8 bases, V lost 1 base, and 7 bases had no gene match. Looked up from germline, CDR1 is LGHNA and CDR2 is YNFKEQ. Written as DNA, the CDR3 is TGTGCCAGCAGCCAAGGGTTCTACAGGGGAGGCTACACCTTC. Residues: CASSQGFYRGGYTF.

The chain is built from TRBV6-5 and TRBJ1-2, with D possibly being TRBD1 (6 bases). Trimming removed 4 bases from V and 6 bases from J, with 18 bases in between. The CDR3 length is 15 residues. The germline CDR1 and CDR2 sequences are MNHEY and SVGAGI. CDR3 protein: CASSFILMGADGYTF. DNA for the CDR3: TGTGCCAGCAGTTTTATCTTGATGGGGGCCGATGGCTACACCTTC.

The genes are TRBV7-9 and TRBJ1-1, with D possibly being TRBD1 (5 bases). Germline V gives CDR1 SEHNR, CDR2 FQNEAQ (reference sequence). Trimming stripped 2 bases from V and 0 bases from J, with 10 bases between. CDR3 length: 15 amino acids. CDR3 bases: TGTGCCAGCAGCTTACGCGCAGGGCTGAACACTGAAGCTTTCTTT. Translation: CASSLRAGLNTEAFF.